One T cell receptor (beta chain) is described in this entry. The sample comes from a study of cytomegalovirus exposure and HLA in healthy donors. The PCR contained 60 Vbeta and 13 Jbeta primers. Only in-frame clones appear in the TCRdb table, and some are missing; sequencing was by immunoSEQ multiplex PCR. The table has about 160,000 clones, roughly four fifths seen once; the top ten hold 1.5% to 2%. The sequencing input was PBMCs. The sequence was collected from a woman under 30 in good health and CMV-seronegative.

CDR3 sequence reads: CASSLSPTGTPYEQYF. The CDR3 nucleotides read TGTGCCAGCAGTTTATCTCCAACCGGGACTCCCTACGAGCAGTACTTC. The chain recombines TRBV28 with TRBJ2-7, with D tentatively TRBD2 (6 bases). The germline gives CDR1 MDHEN, CDR2 SYDVKM. The CDR3 runs to 16 residues. The V end was cut by 1 base, the J end by 2 bases, with 15 bases between.